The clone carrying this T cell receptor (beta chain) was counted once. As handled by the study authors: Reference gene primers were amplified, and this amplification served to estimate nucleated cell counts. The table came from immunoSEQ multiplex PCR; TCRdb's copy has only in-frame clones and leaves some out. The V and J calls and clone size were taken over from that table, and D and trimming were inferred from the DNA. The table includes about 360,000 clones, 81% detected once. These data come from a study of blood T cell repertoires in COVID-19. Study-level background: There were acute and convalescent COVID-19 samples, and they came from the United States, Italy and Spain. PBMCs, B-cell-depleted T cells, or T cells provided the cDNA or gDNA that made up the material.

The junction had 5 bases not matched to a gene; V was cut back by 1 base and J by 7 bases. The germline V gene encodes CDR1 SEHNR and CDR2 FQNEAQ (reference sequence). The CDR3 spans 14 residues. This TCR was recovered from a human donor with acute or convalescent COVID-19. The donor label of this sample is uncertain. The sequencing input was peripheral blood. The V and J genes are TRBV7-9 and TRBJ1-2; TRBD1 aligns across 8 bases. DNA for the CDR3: TGTGCCAGCAGCTTAGAAGGACAGGGTATTGGCTACACCTTC. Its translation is CASSLEGQGIGYTF.